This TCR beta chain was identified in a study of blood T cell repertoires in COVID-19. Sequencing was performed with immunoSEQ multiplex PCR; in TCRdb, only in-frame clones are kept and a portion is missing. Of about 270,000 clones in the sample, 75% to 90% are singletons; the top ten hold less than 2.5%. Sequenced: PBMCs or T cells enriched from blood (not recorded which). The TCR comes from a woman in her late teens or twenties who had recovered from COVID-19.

The CDR3 coding sequence is TGTGCCAGTAGTATTAACAGGGGTCTAACCTACAATGAGCAGTTCTTC. It is translated as CASSINRGLTYNEQFF. The chain combines TRBV19 with TRBJ2-1; 7 nucleotides match TRBD1. Germline CDR1 LNHDA, CDR2 SQIVND (reference sequence). The trim removed 3 bases at V and 2 bases at J, leaving 7 bases unmatched. This CDR3 spans 16 amino acids. Full variable domain (missing parts from reference TRBV19 and TRBJ2-1): DGGITQSPKYLFRKEGQNVTLSCEQNLNHDAMYWYRQDPGQGLRLIYYSQIVNDFQKGDIAEGYSVSREKKESFPLTVTSAQKNPTAFYLCASSINRGLTYNEQFFGPGTRLTVL.